This entry lists 27 T cell receptor beta chains sequenced from one sample in a study of blood T cell repertoires in COVID-19. Libraries were prepared by immunoSEQ multiplex PCR; TCRdb keeps only in-frame clonotypes and omits some of them. The sample includes about 170,000 clones, 80% to 90% seen only once; the top ten take 2.5% to 3%. Input material: peripheral blood. These receptors came from a woman of 80 years or more with COVID-19, enrolled during active disease.

The rearrangement joins TRBV18 to TRBJ1-1; possibly TRBD1 for D (6 bases). The CDR3 is made up of 15 amino acids. Deletions cut 2 bases from V and 5 bases from J, with 15 bases between. Germline assignment: CDR1 KGHSH and CDR2 LQKENI. CDR3: CASSPEVKGTTEAFF. The CDR3 bases are TGTGCCAGCTCACCAGAAGTAAAGGGGACAACTGAAGCTTTCTTT. Together with reference TRBV18 and TRBJ1-1, the CDR3 gives the full variable domain: NAGVMQNPRHLVRRRGQEARLRCSPMKGHSHVYWYRQLPEEGLKFMVYLQKENIIDESGMPKERFSAEFPKEGPSILRIQQVVRGDSAAYFCASSPEVKGTTEAFFGQGTRLTVV.

The rearrangement joins TRBV18 to TRBJ2-5; D possibly corresponds to TRBD2 (5 bases). Trimming removed 3 bases at V and 9 bases at J, with 14 bases between. CDR1 is KGHSH, CDR2 LQKENI, per germline. The CDR3 length is 13 residues. The CDR3 sequence is CASSPSAGVAQYF. CDR3 in DNA: TGTGCCAGCTCACCTTCGGCCGGGGTGGCCCAGTACTTC.

This clone was seen a single time. The chain links TRBV10-3 to TRBJ2-7; D might be TRBD1 (6 bases). The V gene lost 11 bases and the J gene lost 5 bases, with 25 bases spanning the gap. CDR3 length equals 15 residues. The germline V gene has CDR1 ENHRY and CDR2 SYGVKD. The CDR3 DNA reads as TGTGCCGTACAGGGTCGGCTAGACCGACTCAACGAGCAGTACTTC. Amino acid sequence: CAVQGRLDRLNEQYF.

The chain joins TRBV29-1 to TRBJ1-1; 7 bases align to TRBD1. Germline CDR1 is SQVTM and CDR2 is ANQGSEA. This CDR3 contains 13 residues. The V segment lost 5 bases and the J segment 4 bases; nucleotides outside the gene matches: 7. The CDR3 coding sequence is TGCAGCGTTCACAGGGGAATGGGCACTGAAGCTTTCTTT. Translated: CSVHRGMGTEAFF.

This rearrangement joins TRBV4-1 to TRBJ2-1; 9 bases fit TRBD1. V was clipped by 1 base and J by 0 bases; unmatched bases: 4. This CDR3 spans 17 amino acids. Germline V CDR1 and CDR2: MGHRA, YSYEKL. CDR3 protein: CASSQVGTGSSYNEQFF. The CDR3 coding sequence is TGCGCCAGCAGCCAAGTAGGGACAGGGAGCTCCTACAATGAGCAGTTCTTC.

V gene TRBV10-2 combines with J gene TRBJ2-7; D is possibly TRBD2 (7 bases). The CDR3 spans 15 residues. The V and J ends lost 6 bases and 0 bases respectively, with 15 bases between them. Germline CDR1 is WSHSY and CDR2 is SAAADI. The CDR3 reads CASREGGASSYEQYF. The CDR3 region has the DNA TGCGCCAGCAGGGAGGGGGGGGCAAGCTCCTACGAGCAGTACTTC.

The chain recombines TRBV2 with TRBJ2-1; no definite D call. V dropped 7 bases and J dropped 5 bases, with 3 bases sitting between them. The CDR3 is 10 residues long. Germline lookup yields CDR1 SNHLY and CDR2 FYNNEI. CDR3 loop: CASIDNEQFF. The CDR3 DNA follows: TGTGCCAGCATAGACAATGAGCAGTTCTTC.

This sequence joins TRBV9 and TRBJ2-5; the match to TRBD2 covers 10 bases. The CDR3 totals 16 residues. The V segment lost 3 bases and the J segment 0 bases; nucleotides outside the gene matches: 5. The V gene's germline CDR1 is SGDLS and CDR2 YYNGEE. Here the CDR3 reads CASSARLAGYQETQYF. The CDR3 DNA follows: TGTGCCAGCAGCGCCCGACTAGCGGGTTACCAAGAGACCCAGTACTTC.

This clone came up once. The chain employs TRBV9 and TRBJ2-7; the D gene is possibly TRBD1 (5 bases). The CDR3 runs 14 residues. Germline loops: CDR1 SGDLS, CDR2 YYNGEE. V gave up 0 bases and J gave up 2 bases, with 9 bases separating them. CDR3 sequence: CASSVGQHTYEQYF. The CDR3 nucleotides are TGTGCCAGCAGCGTAGGACAGCACACCTACGAGCAGTACTTC.

J is TRBJ1-2 and V is TRBV19; D is possibly TRBD1 (6 bases). The CDR3 runs to 14 residues. V was clipped by 3 bases and J by 6 bases, with 14 bases between them. Germline V gene data show CDR1 as LNHDA and CDR2 as SQIVND (reference sequence). DNA for the CDR3: TGTGCCAGTAGTATCCGGACAGCCTGGGATGGCTACACCTTC. As protein: CASSIRTAWDGYTF. Together with reference TRBV19 and TRBJ1-2, the CDR3 gives the full variable domain: DGGITQSPKYLFRKEGQNVTLSCEQNLNHDAMYWYRQDPGQGLRLIYYSQIVNDFQKGDIAEGYSVSREKKESFPLTVTSAQKNPTAFYLCASSIRTAWDGYTFGSGTRLTVV.

This clone showed up just once. The V call is TRBV5-1, the J call TRBJ2-5, with TRBD2 matching 12 bases. The CDR3 runs to 14 residues. Germline CDR1 and CDR2: SGHRS and YFSETQ. V was clipped by 3 bases and J by 4 bases; unmatched bases: 1. For the CDR3, the DNA is TGCGCCAGCAGCTGGGGACTAGCGGGAGAGACCCAGTACTTC. It is translated as CASSWGLAGETQYF. Drawing the rest from reference TRBV5-1 and TRBJ2-5, the complete variable domain is KAGVTQTPRYLIKTRGQQVTLSCSPISGHRSVSWYQQTPGQGLQFLFEYFSETQRNKGNFPGRFSGRQFSNSRSEMNVSTLELGDSALYLCASSWGLAGETQYFGPGTRLLVL.

The chain joins TRBV3-1 (or the pseudogene TRBV3-2) to TRBJ2-7, with a tentative D call TRBD2 (5 bases). Deletions cut 1 base from V and 3 bases from J, with 13 bases between. Per germline, CDR1 LGHDT and CDR2 YNNKEL (reference sequence). CDR3 length: 15 residues. CDR3 sequence reads: CASSQAPRENYEQYF. For the CDR3, the DNA is TGTGCCAGCAGCCAAGCCCCCCGGGAAAACTACGAGCAGTACTTC.

J is TRBJ1-1 and V is TRBV6-6; a possible D gene is TRBD1 (5 bases). The CDR3 spans 13 residues. CDR1 MNHNY and CDR2 SVGAGI come from the germline V gene (reference sequence). The ends were cut back, 2 bases at V and 3 bases at J, with 7 bases in the middle. The CDR3 DNA is TGTGCCAGCAGTTACGCAGGGTACACTGAAGCTTTCTTT. Protein product: CASSYAGYTEAFF.

The rearrangement uses TRBV28 and TRBJ2-2; 7 nucleotides line up with TRBD1. This CDR3 comprises 15 residues. The junction had 8 bases not matched to a gene; V was cut back by 6 bases and J by 4 bases. Per the germline V gene, CDR1 is MDHEN and CDR2 is SYDVKM. CDR3 in DNA: TGTGCCAGCAGGGGACAGCCGCCGTCCACCGGGGAGCTGTTTTTT. It translates to CASRGQPPSTGELFF.

The V gene is TRBV6-2 or TRBV6-3, the J gene TRBJ1-2; 10 bases match TRBD1. Losses at the gene ends were 5 bases for V and 8 bases for J; bases not matched to a gene: 8. This CDR3 spans 14 amino acids. The germline CDR1 and CDR2 sequences are MNHEY and SVGEGT. CDR3 residues: CASSAQGQGQGYTF. Here the CDR3 DNA reads TGTGCCAGCAGTGCCCAGGGACAGGGGCAGGGCTACACCTTC.

The V and J genes are TRBV19 and TRBJ2-1; the match to TRBD2 covers 11 bases. The CDR3 consists of 15 residues. CDR1 LNHDA and CDR2 SQIVND come from the germline V gene (reference sequence). Germline trimming cut 2 bases from V and 9 bases from J; bases unmatched to any gene: 6. The CDR3 loop reads CASSITSGSVGEQFF. The DNA for the CDR3 is TGTGCCAGTAGTATAACTAGCGGGAGTGTAGGTGAGCAGTTCTTC.

The V gene is TRBV4-3, the J gene TRBJ2-3; no clear D gene. The V end lost 4 bases, the J end lost 6 bases, and 11 bases lay between the germline ends. CDR1 LGHNA and CDR2 YSLEER come from the germline V gene. The CDR3 covers 13 residues. The CDR3 is CASSRSTGDTQYF. CDR3 in DNA: TGCGCCAGCAGCCGTTCAACCGGGGATACGCAGTATTTT.

The rearrangement joins TRBV5-1 to TRBJ2-1; TRBD2 agrees at 8 bases. The junction had 3 bases not matched to a gene; V was cut back by 0 bases and J by 1 base. The CDR3 covers 16 residues. CDR1 and CDR2 (germline): SGHRS, YFSETQ. CDR3 region: CASSLAGLVSYNEQFF. CDR3 sequence (DNA): TGCGCCAGCAGCTTGGCGGGACTAGTATCCTACAATGAGCAGTTCTTC.

The chain couples TRBV18 to TRBJ2-5; TRBD1 matches at 8 bases. J lost 4 bases, V lost 2 bases, and 6 bases had no gene match. The CDR3 is made up of 15 amino acids. Looked up from germline, CDR1 is KGHSH and CDR2 is LQKENI. The CDR3 sequence: CASSPFTGGIETQYF. The CDR3 nucleotides read TGTGCCAGCTCACCATTTACAGGGGGTATAGAGACCCAGTACTTC. The variable domain in full, completed from reference TRBV18 and TRBJ2-5, reads NAGVMQNPRHLVRRRGQEARLRCSPMKGHSHVYWYRQLPEEGLKFMVYLQKENIIDESGMPKERFSAEFPKEGPSILRIQQVVRGDSAAYFCASSPFTGGIETQYFGPGTRLLVL.

This chain uses TRBV24-1 with TRBJ1-2; 7 bases map to TRBD1. The CDR3 is 13 residues long. Germline lookup yields CDR1 KGHDR and CDR2 SFDVKD. Losses at the gene ends were 10 bases for V and 6 bases for J; bases not matched to a gene: 10. CDR3 DNA sequence: TGTGCCACTAGCTCCGACAGGGTCCATGGCTACACCTTC. Amino acid sequence: CATSSDRVHGYTF.

This chain uses TRBV7-2 with TRBJ2-1, with a weak D call TRBD2 (6 bases). Trimming shortened V by 6 bases and J by 11 bases, and 17 bases separated the two germline ends. This CDR3 is 13 amino acids long. Germline-derived CDR1 and CDR2 are SGHTA and FQGNSA. In DNA, the CDR3 is TGTGCCAGCAGTACTGTAGCGGCCCAAAAGCAGTTCTTC. This encodes CASSTVAAQKQFF.

Remarks on this clone: The sample contains more than one DNA sequence encoding this CDR3. The V and J genes are TRBV27 and TRBJ2-1, with a possible D match to TRBD1 (5 bases). Between the trimmed V and J ends, which lost 2 bases and 7 bases, there was a span of 6 bases. This CDR3 region has 12 residues. Looked up from germline, CDR1 is MNHEY and CDR2 is SMNVEV (reference sequence). CDR3 DNA sequence: TGTGCCAGCAGTTTACAGGGAAATGAGCAGTTCTTC. Its translation is CASSLQGNEQFF.

The chain uses TRBV6-5 and TRBJ2-2; 8 nucleotides agree with TRBD2. Per the germline V gene, CDR1 is MNHEY and CDR2 is SVGAGI. The length of the CDR3 is 15 residues. V lost 0 bases and J lost 5; bases outside the gene matches: 2. This chain's CDR3 is CASSYSASGTGELFF. CDR3 nucleotide sequence: TGTGCCAGCAGTTACTCGGCTAGCGGGACCGGGGAGCTGTTTTTT.

The chain carries TRBV30 and TRBJ1-5; no definite D call. The V gene lost 2 bases and the J gene lost 4 bases, with 18 bases spanning the gap. This CDR3 is 16 amino acids long. CDR1 GTSNPN and CDR2 SVGIG come from the germline V gene (reference sequence). The CDR3 here is CAWSYSWLKRNQPQHF. The CDR3 DNA reads TGTGCCTGGAGTTACTCGTGGCTCAAGAGGAATCAGCCCCAGCATTTT. Full variable domain (remainder filled in from reference TRBV30 and TRBJ1-5): SQTIHQWPATLVQPVGSPLSLECTVEGTSNPNLYWYRQAAGRGLQLLFYSVGIGQISSEVPQNLSASRPQDRQFILSSKKLLLSDSGFYLCAWSYSWLKRNQPQHFGDGTRLSIL.

The V call is TRBV5-1, the J call TRBJ2-3; TRBD2 matches 11 bases. Losses at the gene ends were 3 bases for V and 0 bases for J; bases not matched to a gene: 18. The CDR3 has 21 residues. The V gene's germline CDR1 is SGHRS and CDR2 YFSETQ. CDR3 protein: CASSSQPRGLAERASTDTQYF. The CDR3 region has the DNA TGCGCCAGCAGCTCCCAACCCCGGGGACTAGCGGAGAGAGCTAGCACAGATACGCAGTATTTT.

DNA of the CDR3: TGTGCCAGCAGCCTGGGACAGGGCCTCGGGGCTTTCTTT. Protein sequence: CASSLGQGLGAFF. The chain joins TRBV3-1 (or the pseudogene TRBV3-2) to TRBJ1-1; the match to TRBD1 covers 9 bases. Germline trimming cut 4 bases from V and 11 bases from J; bases unmatched to any gene: 8. The CDR3 is 13 residues long. From germline, CDR1 is LGHDT and CDR2 YNNKEL (reference sequence).

The chain has TRBV14 and TRBJ2-4; 15 nucleotides agree with TRBD2. This CDR3 is 16 amino acids long. Trimming at V came to 5 bases and at J to 5 bases, leaving 4 bases not matched to a gene. The V gene's germline CDR1 is SGHDN and CDR2 FVKESK. The CDR3 sequence is CASSGLAGGPENIQYF. The CDR3, as DNA: TGTGCCAGCAGCGGACTAGCGGGAGGGCCCGAAAACATTCAGTACTTC.